This is a list of T cell receptor beta chains from one sample in a study of radiation and T cells in renal cell carcinoma. Clones were sequenced by immunoSEQ multiplex PCR, and TCRdb holds only the in-frame ones, with some missing. This table has about 23,000 clones, nearly 60% appearing once. This material consisted of tumor tissue, taken from a patient whose treatment was nephrectomy without radiotherapy. These receptors all come from a middle-aged man with renal cell carcinoma. Each CDR3 is given with its conserved first and last residue. The D gene is left open where the match is weak. Clone size appears in some rows only: once, few, many, or a class for an expanded clone.

v_call: TRBV30; clone_size: -; d_call: -; j_call: TRBJ1-5; cdr3_aa: CAWSVGDQPQHF; cdr3_nt: TGTGCCTGGAGTGTAGGGGATCAGCCCCAGCATTTT
v_call: TRBV7-6; clone_size: -; d_call: -; j_call: TRBJ2-5; cdr3_aa: CASSQQETQYF; cdr3_nt: TGTGCCAGCAGCCAACAAGAGACCCAGTACTTC
v_call: TRBV6-6; clone_size: -; d_call: -; j_call: TRBJ1-5; cdr3_aa: CASWSGLPGQPQHF; cdr3_nt: TGTGCCAGCTGGTCCGGGCTACCGGGTCAGCCCCAGCATTTT
v_call: TRBV6-6; clone_size: -; d_call: -; j_call: TRBJ1-5; cdr3_aa: CASSLTAPDQPQHF; cdr3_nt: TGTGCCAGCAGCCTTACAGCCCCGGATCAGCCCCAGCATTTT
v_call: TRBV6-5; clone_size: many; d_call: -; j_call: TRBJ1-2; cdr3_aa: CASSYGGGGYTF; cdr3_nt: TGTGCCAGCAGTTACGGTGGAGGTGGCTACACCTTC
v_call: TRBV10-2; clone_size: many; d_call: -; j_call: TRBJ1-5; cdr3_aa: CASSGTDGAQHF; cdr3_nt: TGCGCCAGCTCCGGAACTGACGGGGCCCAGCATTTT
v_call: TRBV5-8; clone_size: -; d_call: -; j_call: TRBJ1-1; cdr3_aa: CASSLLGPNTEAFF; cdr3_nt: TGTGCCAGCAGCTTGCTGGGACCGAACACTGAAGCTTTCTTT
v_call: TRBV6-5; clone_size: many; d_call: TRBD1; j_call: TRBJ1-1; cdr3_aa: CASSAGTAGEAFF; cdr3_nt: TGTGCCAGCAGTGCGGGGACAGCCGGGGAAGCTTTCTTT
v_call: TRBV5-1; clone_size: -; d_call: TRBD2; j_call: TRBJ2-5; cdr3_aa: CASSVRGEETQYF; cdr3_nt: TGCGCCAGCAGCGTCCGGGGGGAAGAGACCCAGTACTTC
v_call: TRBV6-6; clone_size: -; d_call: -; j_call: TRBJ2-7; cdr3_aa: CASRDGLYEQYF; cdr3_nt: TGTGCCAGTAGGGACGGACTTTACGAGCAGTACTTC
v_call: TRBV25-1; clone_size: many; d_call: -; j_call: TRBJ1-5; cdr3_aa: CASSEAWDDNQPQHF; cdr3_nt: TGTGCCAGCAGTGAAGCGTGGGACGACAATCAGCCCCAGCATTTT